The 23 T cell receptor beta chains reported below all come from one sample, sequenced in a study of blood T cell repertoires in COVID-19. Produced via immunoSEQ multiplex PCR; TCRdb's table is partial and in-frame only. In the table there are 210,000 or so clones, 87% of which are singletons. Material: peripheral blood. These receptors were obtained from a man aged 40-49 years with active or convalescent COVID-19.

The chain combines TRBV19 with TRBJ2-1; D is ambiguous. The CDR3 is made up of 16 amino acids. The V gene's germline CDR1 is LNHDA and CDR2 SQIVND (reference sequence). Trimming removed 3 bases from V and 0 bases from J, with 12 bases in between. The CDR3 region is CASSIWAPSSYNEQFF. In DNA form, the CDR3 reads TGTGCCAGTAGTATCTGGGCTCCGAGCTCCTACAATGAGCAGTTCTTC.

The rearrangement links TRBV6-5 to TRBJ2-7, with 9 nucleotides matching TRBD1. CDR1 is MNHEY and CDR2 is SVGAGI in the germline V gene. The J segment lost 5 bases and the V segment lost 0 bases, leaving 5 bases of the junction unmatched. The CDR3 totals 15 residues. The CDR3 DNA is TGTGCCAGCAGTTACTCTCAGGGACAGGGAGACGAGCAGTACTTC. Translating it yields CASSYSQGQGDEQYF.

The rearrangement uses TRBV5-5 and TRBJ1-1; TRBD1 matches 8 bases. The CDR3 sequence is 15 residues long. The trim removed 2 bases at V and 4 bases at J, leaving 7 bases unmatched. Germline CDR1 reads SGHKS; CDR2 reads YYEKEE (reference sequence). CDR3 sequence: CASSFGQGRRTEAFF. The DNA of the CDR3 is TGTGCCAGCAGCTTTGGACAGGGTCGTCGCACTGAAGCTTTCTTT.

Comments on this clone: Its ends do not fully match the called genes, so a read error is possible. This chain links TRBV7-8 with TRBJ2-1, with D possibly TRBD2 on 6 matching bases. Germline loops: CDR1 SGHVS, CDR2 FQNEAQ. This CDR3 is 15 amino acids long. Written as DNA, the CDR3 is TGTGCCAGCAGCTTAACTAGCTCTTGGTGGGACTTCTCCGTCTTC. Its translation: CASSLTSSWWDFSVF.

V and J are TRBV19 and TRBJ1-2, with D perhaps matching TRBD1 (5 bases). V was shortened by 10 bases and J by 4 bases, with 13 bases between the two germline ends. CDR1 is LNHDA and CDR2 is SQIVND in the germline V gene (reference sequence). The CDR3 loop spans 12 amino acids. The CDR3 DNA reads TGTGCCACTCAAGACAGAGCCTATGGCTACACCTTC. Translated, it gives CATQDRAYGYTF.

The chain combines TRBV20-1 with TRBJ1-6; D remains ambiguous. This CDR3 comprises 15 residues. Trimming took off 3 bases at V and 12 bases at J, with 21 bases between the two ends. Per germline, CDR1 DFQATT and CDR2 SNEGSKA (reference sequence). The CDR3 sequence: CSASRRTPPAGPLHF. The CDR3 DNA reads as TGCAGTGCTAGTCGCCGAACTCCCCCGGCGGGACCCCTCCACTTT.

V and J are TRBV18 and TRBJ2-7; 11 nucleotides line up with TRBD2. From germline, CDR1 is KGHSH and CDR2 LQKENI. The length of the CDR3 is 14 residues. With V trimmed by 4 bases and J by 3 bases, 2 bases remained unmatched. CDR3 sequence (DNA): TGTGCCAGCTCACAGACTAGCGGGAACTACGAGCAGTACTTC. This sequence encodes CASSQTSGNYEQYF.

CDR3 sequence (DNA): TGTGCCACCAGTGATCAATGGGGAGAAGAGACCCAGTACTTC. Encoded protein: CATSDQWGEETQYF. The gene calls are TRBV24-1 and TRBJ2-5; D might be TRBD2 (5 bases). The CDR3 sequence is 14 residues long. From germline, CDR1 is KGHDR and CDR2 SFDVKD. The V gene lost 3 bases and the J gene lost 3 bases, with 10 bases spanning the gap.

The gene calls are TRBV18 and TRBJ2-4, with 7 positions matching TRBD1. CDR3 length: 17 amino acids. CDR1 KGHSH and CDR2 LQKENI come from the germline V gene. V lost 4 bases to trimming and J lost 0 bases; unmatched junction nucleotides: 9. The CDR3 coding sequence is TGTGCCAGCTCACAAGGGAACAGGGGATCAGCCAAAAACATTCAGTACTTC. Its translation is CASSQGNRGSAKNIQYF.

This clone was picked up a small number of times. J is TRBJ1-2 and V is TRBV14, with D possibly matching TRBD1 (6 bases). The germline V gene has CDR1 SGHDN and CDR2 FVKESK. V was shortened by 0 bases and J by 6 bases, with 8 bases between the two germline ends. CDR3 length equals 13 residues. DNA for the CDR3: TGTGCCAGCAGCCAAGACAGGGGAAATGGCTACACCTTC. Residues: CASSQDRGNGYTF.

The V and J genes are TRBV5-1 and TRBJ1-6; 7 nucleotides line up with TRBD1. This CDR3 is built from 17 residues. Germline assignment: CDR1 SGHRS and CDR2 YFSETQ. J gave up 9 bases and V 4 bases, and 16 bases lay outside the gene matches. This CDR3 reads CASSPKRGGRGSSPLHF. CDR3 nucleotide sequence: TGCGCCAGCAGCCCTAAAAGGGGTGGCAGGGGGAGTTCACCCCTCCACTTT.

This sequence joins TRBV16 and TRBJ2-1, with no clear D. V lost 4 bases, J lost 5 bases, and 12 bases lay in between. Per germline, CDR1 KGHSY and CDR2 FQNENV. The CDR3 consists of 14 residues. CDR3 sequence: CASSPQTTNNEQFF. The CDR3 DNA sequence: TGTGCCAGCAGCCCCCAGACCACTAACAATGAGCAGTTCTTC.

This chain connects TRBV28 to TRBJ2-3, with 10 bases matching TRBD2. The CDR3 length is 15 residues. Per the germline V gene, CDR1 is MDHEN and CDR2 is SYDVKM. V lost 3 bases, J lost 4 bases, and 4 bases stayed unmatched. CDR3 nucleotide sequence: TGTGCCAGCAGTTTCCTCCTAGCGGGGGCAGATACGCAGTATTTT. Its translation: CASSFLLAGADTQYF. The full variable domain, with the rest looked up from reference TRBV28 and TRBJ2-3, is DVKVTQSSRYLVKRTGEKVFLECVQDMDHENMFWYRQDPGLGLRLIYFSYDVKMKEKGDIPEGYSVSREKKERFSLILESASTNQTSMYLCASSFLLAGADTQYFGPGTRLTVL.

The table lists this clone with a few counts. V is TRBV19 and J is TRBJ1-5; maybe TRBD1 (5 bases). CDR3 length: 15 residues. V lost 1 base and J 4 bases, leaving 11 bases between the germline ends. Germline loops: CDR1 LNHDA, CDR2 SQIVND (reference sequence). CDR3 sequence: CASSIVWGGNQPQHF. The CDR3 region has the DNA TGTGCCAGTAGTATAGTCTGGGGGGGAAATCAGCCCCAGCATTTT.

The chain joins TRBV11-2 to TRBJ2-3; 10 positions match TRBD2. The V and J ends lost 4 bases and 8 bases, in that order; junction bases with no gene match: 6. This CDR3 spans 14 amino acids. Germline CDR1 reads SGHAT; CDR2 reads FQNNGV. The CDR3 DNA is TGTGCCAGCAGCTCTAGCGGGAGACGTGCTACGCAGTATTTT. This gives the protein CASSSSGRRATQYF.

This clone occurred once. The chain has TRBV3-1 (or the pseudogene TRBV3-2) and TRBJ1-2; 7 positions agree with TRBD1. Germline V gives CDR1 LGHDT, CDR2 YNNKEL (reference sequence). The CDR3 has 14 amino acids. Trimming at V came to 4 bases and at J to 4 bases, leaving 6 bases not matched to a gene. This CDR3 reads CASSPTGPSYGYTF. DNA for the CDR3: TGTGCCAGCAGCCCGACAGGGCCCAGCTATGGCTACACCTTC.

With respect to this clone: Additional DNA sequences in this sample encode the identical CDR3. In nucleotides, the CDR3 is TGCAGCGTACGAGGACAGGGGAGCTCCTACGAGCAGTACTTC. Amino acids: CSVRGQGSSYEQYF. The chain is built from TRBV29-1 and TRBJ2-7; 9 bases are a match to TRBD1. Per the germline V gene, CDR1 is SQVTM and CDR2 is ANQGSEA. This CDR3 is 14 amino acids long. The V and J ends lost 6 bases and 0 bases, in that order; junction bases with no gene match: 6.

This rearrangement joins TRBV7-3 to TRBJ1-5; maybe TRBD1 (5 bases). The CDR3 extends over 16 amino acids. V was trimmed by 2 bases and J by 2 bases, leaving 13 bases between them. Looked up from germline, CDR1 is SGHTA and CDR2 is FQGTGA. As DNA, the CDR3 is TGTGCCAGCAGCTTAGGGGACTTCGGGGGCAATCAGCCCCAGCATTTT. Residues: CASSLGDFGGNQPQHF.

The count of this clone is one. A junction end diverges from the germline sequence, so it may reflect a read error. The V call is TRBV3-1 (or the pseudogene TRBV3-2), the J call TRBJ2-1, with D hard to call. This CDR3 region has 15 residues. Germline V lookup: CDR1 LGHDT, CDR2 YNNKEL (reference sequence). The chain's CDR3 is CAGSQEVRTYNEQFF. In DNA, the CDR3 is TGTGCCGGCAGCCAAGAGGTCAGGACCTACAATGAGCAGTTCTTC.

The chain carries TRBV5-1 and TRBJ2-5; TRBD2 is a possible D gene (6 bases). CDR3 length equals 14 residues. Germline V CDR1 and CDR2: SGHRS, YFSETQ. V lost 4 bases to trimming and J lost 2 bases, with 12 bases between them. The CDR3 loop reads CASSLGTSQETQYF. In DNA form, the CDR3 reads TGCGCCAGCAGCCTCGGGACTTCACAAGAGACCCAGTACTTC.

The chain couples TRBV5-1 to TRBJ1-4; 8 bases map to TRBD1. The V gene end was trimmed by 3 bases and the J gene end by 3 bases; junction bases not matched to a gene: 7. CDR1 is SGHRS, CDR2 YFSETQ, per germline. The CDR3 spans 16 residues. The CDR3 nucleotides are TGCGCCAGCAGCTCAGACCAGGGGGCCTCTAATGAAAAACTGTTTTTT. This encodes CASSSDQGASNEKLFF.

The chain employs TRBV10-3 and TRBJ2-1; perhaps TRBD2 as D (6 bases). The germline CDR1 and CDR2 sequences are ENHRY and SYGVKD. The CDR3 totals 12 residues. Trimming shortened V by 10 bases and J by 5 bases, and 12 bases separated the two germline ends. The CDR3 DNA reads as TGTGCCACCTCGTGGGGGGACAATGAGCAGTTCTTC. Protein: CATSWGDNEQFF.

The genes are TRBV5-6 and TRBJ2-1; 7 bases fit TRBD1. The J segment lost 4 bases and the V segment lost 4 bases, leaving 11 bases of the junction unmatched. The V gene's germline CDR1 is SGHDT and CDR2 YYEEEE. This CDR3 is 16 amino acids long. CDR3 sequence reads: CASSPKDRIWYNEQFF. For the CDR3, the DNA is TGTGCCAGCAGCCCCAAGGACAGGATTTGGTACAATGAGCAGTTCTTC.